These 29 T cell receptor beta chains originate from one sample sequenced in a study of low-dose radiotherapy and immunotherapy resistance in tumors. Time point defined: after trial treatment. Treatment described: LDRT plus nivolumab, ipilimumab, low-dose cyclophosphamide and aspirin (RACIN trial). With a constant-region primer and a V-primer adapter, TCRs were subjected to around 20 PCR cycles of amplification. Via MiXCR, TCRdb re-called the reads, giving one row per CDR3 protein. The sample records some 52,000 distinct CDR3 sequences, around 34% being singletons. Sequenced here: PBMCs, sampled after low-dose radiotherapy plus immunotherapy. All receptors come from a male donor with rectosigmoid adenocarcinoma.

This rearrangement joins TRBV20-1 to TRBJ2-5; 7 bases agree with TRBD1. This CDR3 comprises 14 residues. The germline V gene has CDR1 DFQATT and CDR2 SNEGSKA (reference sequence). Trimming at V came to 4 bases and at J to 1 base, leaving 6 bases not matched to a gene. CDR3 residues: CSAIGQVVQETQYF. The DNA of the CDR3 is TGCAGTGCTATTGGACAGGTGGTCCAAGAGACCCAGTACTTC.

This clonotype has ten or more counts. The chain joins TRBV6-8 to TRBJ1-2; TRBD1 agrees at 7 bases. After removal of 5 bases from V and 8 bases from J, the junction contained 8 bases not matched to a gene. The CDR3 has 13 residues. Germline V gene sequence: CDR1 MNHGY, CDR2 SAAAGT. The CDR3: CASSPKGAWGYTF. CDR3 coding DNA: TGTGCCAGCAGTCCCAAGGGGGCTTGGGGCTACACCTTC.

In its sample, this clonotype was seen many times. This chain joins TRBV6-2 or TRBV6-3 and TRBJ1-1; tentatively, D is TRBD1 (5 bases). The CDR3 has 13 residues. Germline V gene lookup returns CDR1 MNHEY and CDR2 SVGEGT. Trimming took 7 bases from V and 2 from J, leaving 11 bases between them. The CDR3 region has the DNA TGTGCCAGCACCCTGACAGAAAACACTGAAGCTTTCTTT. Translating gives CASTLTENTEAFF.

This chain joins TRBV27 and TRBJ1-2; 7 nucleotides line up with TRBD1. The CDR3 totals 12 residues. The germline V gene encodes CDR1 MNHEY and CDR2 SMNVEV (reference sequence). V lost 8 bases, J lost 7 bases, and 7 bases stayed unmatched. The CDR3 nucleotides read TGTGCCAGCTGGACAGGTGGGGTTGGCTACACCTTC. Protein sequence: CASWTGGVGYTF.

This clonotype appeared a few times. This likely stems from a read error, as it lies one base from a far larger clone. The DNA for the CDR3 is TGTGCCAGCAGTGATTGGACCAGCAATGAGCAGTTCTTC. This codes for CASSDWTSNEQFF. The rearrangement links TRBV26 to TRBJ2-1. TRBV26 is a pseudogene segment. There are 13 residues in the CDR3.

This clonotype showed up many times. The V gene is TRBV3-1, the J gene TRBJ2-5; D possibly corresponds to TRBD2 (6 bases). V dropped 7 bases and J dropped 2 bases, with 26 bases sitting between them. Germline loops: CDR1 LGHDT, CDR2 YNNKEL (reference sequence). The CDR3 is made up of 18 amino acids. CDR3: CASTTGVRGPATQETQYF. The CDR3, as DNA: TGTGCCAGCACCACGGGGGTCCGGGGACCAGCCACACAAGAGACCCAGTACTTC.

Points on this clonotype: It differs at one base from a far larger clone, so likely a read error. The rearrangement links TRBV5-1 to TRBJ2-1; TRBD1 agrees at 7 bases. Germline V gives CDR1 SGHRS, CDR2 YFSETQ. Trimming at V came to 1 base and at J to 10 bases, leaving 11 bases not matched to a gene. The CDR3 is 15 amino acids. The CDR3 reads CASSLFSGQSYEQFF. For the CDR3, the DNA is TGCGCCAGCAGCTTGTTTTCGGGACAGTCCTACGAGCAGTTCTTC.

The sample holds many counts of this clonotype. The gene calls are TRBV20-1 and TRBJ2-3; TRBD2 agrees at 7 bases. This CDR3 has 15 amino acids. Germline V gives CDR1 DFQATT, CDR2 SNEGSKA (reference sequence). The trim removed 0 bases at V and 5 bases at J, leaving 8 bases unmatched. The CDR3 loop reads CSARDRTSLGDTQYF. Written as DNA, the CDR3 is TGCAGTGCTAGAGATCGGACTAGTCTGGGAGATACGCAGTATTTT.

This chain links TRBV6-2 or TRBV6-3 with TRBJ1-5, with D unclear. The V end lost 3 bases, the J end lost 5 bases, and 14 bases lay between the germline ends. This CDR3 spans 15 amino acids. Germline V gives CDR1 MNHEY, CDR2 SVGEGT. CDR3 DNA sequence: TGTGCCAGCAGTTATTCCAGCCGAGGCGATCAGCCCCAGCATTTT. As protein: CASSYSSRGDQPQHF.

With regard to this clonotype: A far larger clone is one nucleotide away, so this likely arose from a read error. The chain recombines TRBV12-3 or TRBV12-4 with TRBJ2-1; D perhaps matches TRBD1 (6 bases). Trimming stripped 0 bases from V and 10 bases from J, with 19 bases between. The CDR3 has 16 residues. The CDR3 loop is CASSLASTGYSYEQFF. The CDR3 nucleotides read TGTGCCAGCAGTTTAGCGTCCACAGGGTATTCCTACGAGCAGTTCTTC.

The rearrangement links TRBV6-2 or TRBV6-3 to TRBJ2-5, with D perhaps assigned TRBD1 or TRBD2 (6 bases each). V was shortened by 5 bases and J by 0 bases, with 10 bases between the two germline ends. This CDR3 has 14 residues. Germline values: CDR1 MNHEY, CDR2 SVGEGT. This CDR3 reads CASSRGHNQETQYF. CDR3 nucleotide sequence: TGTGCCAGCAGTCGGGGGCACAACCAAGAGACCCAGTACTTC.

In regard to this clonotype: A far larger clone differs by one base, so this is likely a read error. The chain has TRBV6-5 and TRBJ2-1; no clear D gene. This CDR3 region has 11 residues. CDR1 and CDR2 from the germline V gene are MNHEY and SVGAGI. The CDR3 nucleotides read TGTGCCAGCAGTTACAACCGTGAGCATTTCTTC. It specifies CASSYNREHFF.

In its sample, this clonotype was seen a few times. A junction end diverges from the germline sequence, so it may reflect a read error. This rearrangement joins TRBV5-5 to TRBJ1-1, with 8 bases identical to TRBD1. The CDR3 is 13 amino acids. Germline-derived CDR1 and CDR2 are SGHKS and YYEKEE (reference sequence). The CDR3 DNA follows: TGTGCCAGCAGTTTGGACAGGGCCACTGAAGCTTTCTTT. Protein: CASSLDRATEAFF.

Details on this clonotype: The likely explanation is a read error, given a far larger clone one base away. This sequence joins TRBV7-9 and TRBJ2-1; TRBD2 is a possible D gene (5 bases). V gave up 3 bases and J gave up 10 bases, with 34 bases separating them. The CDR3 contains 20 residues. Germline V gene data show CDR1 as SEHNR and CDR2 as FQNEAQ (reference sequence). The CDR3, as DNA: TGTGCCAGCAGCTTCCCGGTTGGCAGCGGATTAGAACCGAGCTCCTACGAGCAGTTCTTC. Its protein is CASSFPVGSGLEPSSYEQFF.

Ten or more counts support this clonotype. This rearrangement joins TRBV4-3 to TRBJ2-2, with D unresolved. Germline CDR1 reads LGHNA; CDR2 reads YSLEER. This CDR3 has 15 amino acids. Trimming took off 3 bases at V and 1 base at J, with 9 bases between the two ends. The CDR3 region has the DNA TGCGCCAGCAGCCATGAGATAAAGAACACCGGGGAGCTGTTTTTT. It yields the protein CASSHEIKNTGELFF.

The table lists this clonotype with many counts. The rearrangement links TRBV6-6 to TRBJ2-1; 9 bases line up with TRBD1. Per germline, CDR1 MNHNY and CDR2 SVGAGI (reference sequence). The CDR3 totals 15 residues. The V and J ends lost 7 bases and 6 bases, in that order; junction bases with no gene match: 10. The CDR3 bases are TGTGCCAGCACCACCGGGACAGGGAGACTCAATGAGCAGTTCTTC. This encodes CASTTGTGRLNEQFF.

This clonotype was counted between two and nine times. With a far larger clone one base away, a read error is the likely cause. The chain links TRBV18 to TRBJ2-7; the match to TRBD2 covers 10 bases. The CDR3 extends over 19 amino acids. V lost 0 bases and J lost 7; bases outside the gene matches: 18. Germline V lookup: CDR1 KGHSH, CDR2 LQKENI. The CDR3 reads CASSPPLLAGAGSYNEQYF. The CDR3 region has the DNA TGTGCCAGCTCACCACCGTTGCTAGCGGGAGCTGGCTCCTACAATGAGCAGTACTTC.

This clonotype showed up many times. The chain is built from TRBV7-2 and TRBJ2-1, with 7 bases identical to TRBD1. Germline V lookup: CDR1 SGHTA, CDR2 FQGNSA. V lost 0 bases, J lost 8 bases, and 4 bases stayed unmatched. The CDR3 consists of 14 residues. CDR3 loop: CASSLAHRGDEQFF. The CDR3 bases are TGTGCCAGCAGCTTAGCACACAGGGGCGATGAGCAGTTCTTC. Combining the CDR3 with reference TRBV7-2 and TRBJ2-1 gives the whole variable domain GAGVSQSPSNKVTEKGKDVELRCDPISGHTALYWYRQSLGQGLEFLIYFQGNSAPDKSGLPSDRFSAERTGGSVSTLTIQRTQQEDSAVYLCASSLAHRGDEQFFGPGTRLTVL.

The sample holds many counts of this clonotype. The genes are TRBV28 and TRBJ2-2, with 11 positions matching TRBD1. Germline assignment: CDR1 MDHEN and CDR2 SYDVKM. CDR3 length equals 15 residues. V lost 6 bases, J lost 6 bases, and 6 bases stayed unmatched. The DNA for the CDR3 is TGTGCCAGCAGAGTCGGGACAGGGGGTGCCGGGGAGCTGTTTTTT. It codes for CASRVGTGGAGELFF.

V is TRBV20-1 and J is TRBJ2-1, with D perhaps given as TRBD1 or TRBD2 (5 bases each). V lost 2 bases and J lost 7, with 15 bases in between. The germline gives CDR1 DFQATT, CDR2 SNEGSKA (reference sequence). The CDR3 is made up of 14 amino acids. The CDR3 sequence: CSARRPGPKNEQFF. CDR3 nucleotide sequence: TGCAGTGCTAGACGTCCGGGACCTAAAAATGAGCAGTTCTTC.

This clonotype was seen only a few times. V and J are TRBV4-2 and TRBJ2-1; 10 bases agree with TRBD1. This CDR3 comprises 15 residues. The V segment lost 5 bases and the J segment 7 bases; nucleotides outside the gene matches: 8. Germline CDR1 and CDR2: LGHNA and YNFKEQ. The CDR3 DNA reads as TGTGCCAGCAGCGCGGGACAGGGGAGTGAGAATGAGCAGTTCTTC. Translated: CASSAGQGSENEQFF.

In this sample, this clonotype turned up many times. The chain combines TRBV27 with TRBJ2-3; TRBD2 agrees at 8 bases. The V gene's germline CDR1 is MNHEY and CDR2 SMNVEV (reference sequence). The V segment lost 8 bases and the J segment 1 base; nucleotides outside the gene matches: 5. This CDR3 is built from 14 residues. CDR3 nucleotide sequence: TGTGCCAGCCTCCAAGCGGGGGGCACAGATACGCAGTATTTT. Translating gives CASLQAGGTDTQYF.

Regarding this clonotype: The DNA is left out, because the CDR3 cannot be placed on it with certainty; the CDR3 is given as TCRdb lists it. CDR3 protein: CATRLGNTGSCFF. The rearrangement joins TRBV10-3 to TRBJ2-2; the D segment call TRBD2 is taken from the table without a DNA check. 13 amino acids form the CDR3, both terminal residues included. Germline CDR1 and CDR2: ENHRY and SYGVKD.

This clonotype has ten or more counts. The chain is built from TRBV4-3 and TRBJ1-5; 9 bases agree with TRBD1. Germline CDR1 LGHNA, CDR2 YSLEER. J was trimmed by 6 bases and V by 0 bases; bases with no gene match: 6. The CDR3 is made up of 16 amino acids. The CDR3 sequence is CASSQDGDRVSQPQHF. CDR3 DNA sequence: TGCGCCAGCAGCCAAGATGGGGACAGGGTGAGTCAGCCCCAGCATTTT.

The chain couples TRBV28 to TRBJ2-2, with D uncertain. Germline loops: CDR1 MDHEN, CDR2 SYDVKM. V shed 6 bases and J shed 6 bases, with 8 bases lying between them. CDR3 length: 12 amino acids. This chain's CDR3 is CASSPNPGELFF. The CDR3 DNA sequence: TGTGCCAGCAGCCCCAATCCCGGGGAGCTGTTTTTT.

The CDR3, as DNA: TGTGCCAGCAGCTGGCGGGGGGACGAGCAGTACTTC. This gives the protein CASSWRGDEQYF. The V gene is TRBV11-2, the J gene TRBJ2-7; 8 bases are a match to TRBD2. This CDR3 is 12 amino acids long. Per the germline V gene, CDR1 is SGHAT and CDR2 is FQNNGV. Trimming took 4 bases from V and 5 from J; bases not matched to a gene: 1.

Details on this clonotype: Given a far larger clone just one base away, this is likely a sequencing read error. This chain links TRBV19 with TRBJ2-5; D is unresolved. The germline V gene has CDR1 LNHDA and CDR2 SQIVND (reference sequence). The CDR3 is made up of 14 amino acids. Between the trimmed V and J ends, which lost 1 base and 11 bases, there was a span of 17 bases. The CDR3 DNA sequence: TGTGCCAGTAGTATAGGGAGTAGTATCGATGAGCAGTACTTC. Its protein is CASSIGSSIDEQYF.

This chain uses TRBV2 with TRBJ1-4; no clear D gene. Trimming left V 2 bases short and J 3 bases short, with 10 bases between. The CDR3 length is 15 residues. Germline V gene lookup returns CDR1 SNHLY and CDR2 FYNNEI. The CDR3 loop reads CASSEHWQPNEKLFF. Written as DNA, the CDR3 is TGTGCCAGCAGTGAACATTGGCAGCCTAATGAAAAACTGTTTTTT.

This clonotype was recorded a few times. The V call is TRBV24-1, the J call TRBJ2-1; the D gene is possibly TRBD2 (5 bases). V was clipped by 4 bases and J by 6 bases, with 9 bases between them. This CDR3 contains 13 residues. Germline CDR1 and CDR2: KGHDR and SFDVKD. The CDR3 loop is CATSDREGNEQFF. The CDR3 bases are TGTGCCACCAGTGACAGAGAGGGCAATGAGCAGTTCTTC.